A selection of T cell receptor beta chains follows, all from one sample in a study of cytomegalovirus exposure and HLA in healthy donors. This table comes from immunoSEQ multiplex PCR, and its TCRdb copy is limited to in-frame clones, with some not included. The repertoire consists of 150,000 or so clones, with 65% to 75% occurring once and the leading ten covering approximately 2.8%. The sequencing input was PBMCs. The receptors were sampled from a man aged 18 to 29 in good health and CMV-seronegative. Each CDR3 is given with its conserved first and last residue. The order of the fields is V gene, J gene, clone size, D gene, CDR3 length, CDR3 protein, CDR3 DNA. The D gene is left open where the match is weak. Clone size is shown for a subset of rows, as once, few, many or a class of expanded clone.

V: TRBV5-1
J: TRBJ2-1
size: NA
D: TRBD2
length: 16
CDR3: CASSYGTSGSYNEQFF
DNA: TGCGCCAGCAGCTATGGGACTAGCGGATCCTACAATGAGCAGTTCTTC

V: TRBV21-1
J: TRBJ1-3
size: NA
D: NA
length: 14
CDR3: CASRGPHSGNTIYF
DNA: TGTGCCAGCAGGGGGCCCCACTCTGGAAACACCATATATTTT

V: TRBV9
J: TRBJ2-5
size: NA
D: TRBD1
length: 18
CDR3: CASSVGVVGTGLRETQYF
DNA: TGTGCCAGCAGCGTAGGAGTTGTGGGGACAGGGCTGAGGGAGACCCAGTACTTC

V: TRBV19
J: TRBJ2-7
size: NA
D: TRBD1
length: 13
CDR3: CASALTGIYEQYF
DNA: TGTGCCAGTGCATTGACAGGGATCTACGAGCAGTACTTC

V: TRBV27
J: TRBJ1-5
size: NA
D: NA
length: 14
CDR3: CASSLIQGSQPQHF
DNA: TGTGCCAGCAGTTTAATCCAGGGGAGCCAGCCCCAGCATTTT

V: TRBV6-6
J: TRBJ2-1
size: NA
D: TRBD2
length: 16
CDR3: CASSPRLAGELNEQFF
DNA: TGTGCCAGCAGTCCAAGACTAGCGGGGGAGCTAAATGAGCAGTTCTTC

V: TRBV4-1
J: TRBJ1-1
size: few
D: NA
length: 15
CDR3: CASSQDRGAYTEAFF
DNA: TGCGCCAGCAGCCAAGATCGGGGGGCTTACACTGAAGCTTTCTTT

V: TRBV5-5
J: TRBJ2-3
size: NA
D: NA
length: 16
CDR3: CASRRTGSSSTDTQYF
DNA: TGTGCCAGCCGACGGACTGGTTCTTCTAGCACAGATACGCAGTATTTT

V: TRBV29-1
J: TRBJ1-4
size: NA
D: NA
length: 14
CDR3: CSVEIRGRDEKLFF
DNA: TGCAGCGTTGAAATACGGGGGAGGGATGAAAAACTGTTTTTT

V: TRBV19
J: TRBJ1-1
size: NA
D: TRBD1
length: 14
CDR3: CASTLTGGNTEAFF
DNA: TGTGCCAGTACCCTGACAGGGGGGAACACTGAAGCTTTCTTT

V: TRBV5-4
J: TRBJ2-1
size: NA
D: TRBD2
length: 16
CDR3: CASSPGLAGGSNEQFF
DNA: TGTGCCAGCAGCCCCGGACTAGCGGGGGGATCAAATGAGCAGTTCTTC

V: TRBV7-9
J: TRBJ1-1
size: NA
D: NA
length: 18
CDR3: CASSLVFGLTIMNTEAFF
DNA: TGTGCCAGCAGCTTAGTATTCGGTTTGACAATAATGAACACTGAAGCTTTCTTT

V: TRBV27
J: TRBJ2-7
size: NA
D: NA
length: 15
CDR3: CASSLTVSWSYEQYF
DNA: TGTGCCAGCAGTTTAACGGTTTCGTGGAGTTACGAGCAGTACTTC

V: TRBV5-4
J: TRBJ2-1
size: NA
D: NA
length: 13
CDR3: CASSLEGHNEQFF
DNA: TGTGCCAGCAGCTTGGAGGGGCACAATGAGCAGTTCTTC

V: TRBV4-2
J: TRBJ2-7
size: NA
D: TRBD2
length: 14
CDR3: CASSQGRDPYEQYF
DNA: TGTGCCAGCAGCCAGGGGAGGGACCCCTACGAGCAGTACTTC

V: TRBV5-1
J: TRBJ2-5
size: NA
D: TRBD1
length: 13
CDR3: CASSQDRAETQYF
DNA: TGCGCCAGCAGCCAAGACAGGGCTGAGACCCAGTACTTC

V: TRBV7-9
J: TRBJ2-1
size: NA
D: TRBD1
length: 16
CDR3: CASSQAALSQGNEQFF
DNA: TGTGCCAGCAGCCAAGCGGCCTTGTCACAGGGGAACGAGCAGTTCTTC

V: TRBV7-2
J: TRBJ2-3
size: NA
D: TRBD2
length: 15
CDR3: CASSRTSGYTDTQYF
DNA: TGTGCCAGCAGTAGGACTAGCGGATACACAGATACGCAGTATTTT

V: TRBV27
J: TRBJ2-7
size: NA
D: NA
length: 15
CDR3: CASSLTRFGAYEQYF
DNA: TGTGCCAGCAGTTTAACGAGGTTCGGGGCCTACGAGCAGTACTTC

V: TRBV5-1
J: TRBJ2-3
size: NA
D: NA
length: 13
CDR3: CASSRGGEDTQYF
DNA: TGCGCCAGCAGCAGAGGGGGGGAGGATACGCAGTATTTT

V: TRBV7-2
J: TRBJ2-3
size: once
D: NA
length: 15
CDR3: CASSLGPLVPDTQYF
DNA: TGTGCCAGCAGCTTAGGACCACTAGTCCCAGATACGCAGTATTTT

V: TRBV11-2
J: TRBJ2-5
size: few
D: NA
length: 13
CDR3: CASMRDLEETQYF
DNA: TGTGCCAGCATGCGGGACTTGGAAGAGACCCAGTACTTC

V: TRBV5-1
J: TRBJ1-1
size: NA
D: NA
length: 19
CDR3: CASSLNVGAGPHMDTEAFF
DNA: TGCGCCAGCAGCTTGAATGTGGGGGCCGGACCCCACATGGACACTGAAGCTTTCTTT

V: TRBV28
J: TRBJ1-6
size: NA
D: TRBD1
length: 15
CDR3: CASSATGTVNSPLHF
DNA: TGTGCCAGCAGCGCGACCGGGACAGTTAATTCACCCCTCCACTTT

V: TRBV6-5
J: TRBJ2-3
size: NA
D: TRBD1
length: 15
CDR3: CASSPGTGVADTQYF
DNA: TGTGCCAGCAGCCCCGGGACAGGGGTAGCAGATACGCAGTATTTT

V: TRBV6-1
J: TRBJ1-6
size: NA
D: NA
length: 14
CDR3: CASSEALGHSPLHF
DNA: TGTGCCAGCAGTGAAGCGCTGGGGCATTCACCCCTCCACTTT

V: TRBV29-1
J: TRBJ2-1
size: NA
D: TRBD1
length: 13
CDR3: CSTDGQGNVEQFF
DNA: TGCAGCACGGACGGACAGGGGAACGTTGAGCAGTTCTTC

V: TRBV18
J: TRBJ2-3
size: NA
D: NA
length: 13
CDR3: CASSPQGTDTQYF
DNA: TGTGCCAGCTCACCCCAGGGCACAGATACGCAGTATTTT

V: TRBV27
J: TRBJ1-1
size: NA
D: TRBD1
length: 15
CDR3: CASSTGQGGNTEAFF
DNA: TGTGCCAGCAGTACTGGACAGGGAGGGAACACTGAAGCTTTCTTT

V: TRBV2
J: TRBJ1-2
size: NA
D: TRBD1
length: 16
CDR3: CASSEWDREGNYGYTF
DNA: TGTGCCAGCAGTGAATGGGACAGGGAAGGTAACTATGGCTACACCTTC

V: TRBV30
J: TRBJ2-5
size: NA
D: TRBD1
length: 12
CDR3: CAWSSTGVTQYF
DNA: TGTGCCTGGAGTTCGACAGGGGTGACCCAGTACTTC

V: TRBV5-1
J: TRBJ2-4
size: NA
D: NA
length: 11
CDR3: CASSFGNIQYF
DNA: TGCGCCAGCAGCTTCGGAAACATTCAGTACTTC

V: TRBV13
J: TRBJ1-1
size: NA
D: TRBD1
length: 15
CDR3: CASSMDRGIKTEAFF
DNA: TGTGCCAGCAGCATGGACAGGGGAATAAAGACTGAAGCTTTCTTT

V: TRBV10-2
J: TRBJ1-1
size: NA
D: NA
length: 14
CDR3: CASIRAPGSTEAFF
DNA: TGCGCCAGCATTAGGGCGCCCGGGAGCACTGAAGCTTTCTTT

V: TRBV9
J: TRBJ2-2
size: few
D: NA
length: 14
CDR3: CASSVDIYTGELFF
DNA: TGTGCCAGCAGCGTGGACATTTACACCGGGGAGCTGTTTTTT

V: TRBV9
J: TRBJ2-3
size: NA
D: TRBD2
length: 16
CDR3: CASSPGTSGVSDTQYF
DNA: TGTGCCAGCAGCCCTGGGACTAGCGGGGTGTCAGATACGCAGTATTTT